A selection of T cell receptor beta chains follows, all from one sample in a study of T cells in Graves' hyperthyroidism and ophthalmopathy. TCRdb redid the calling of the multiplex PCR reads with MiXCR, one entry per CDR3 protein. The profile shows 490,000 or so distinct CDR3 sequences, more than 15% of them singletons. The specimen was blood. Source of these receptors: a woman younger than 45 with Graves' ophthalmopathy. CDR3s include the opening cysteine and the closing phenylalanine or tryptophan. A D gene is named only where the DNA matches it firmly. A row's size may be missing; if present it is once, few, many or a size class.

d_call j_call v_call clone_size cdr3_aa cdr3_nt
NA TRBJ2-5 TRBV7-2 many CASSPGQGGEETQYF TGTGCCAGCAGCCCAGGGCAGGGTGGGGAAGAGACCCAGTACTTC
NA TRBJ2-3 TRBV6-1 few CASCPSSASTDTQYF TGTGCCAGCTGCCCCTCGTCCGCTAGCACAGATACGCAGTATTTT
NA TRBJ2-7 TRBV11-2 many CASSLLLGTYEQYF TGTGCCAGCAGCTTACTGCTCGGTACCTACGAGCAGTACTTC
NA TRBJ2-7 TRBV4-1 NA CASSQERARAREQYF TGCGCCAGCAGCCAAGAGCGGGCGAGGGCTCGCGAGCAGTACTTC
NA TRBJ2-1 TRBV5-6 many CASSYPQGYNEQFF TGTGCCAGCAGCTACCCCCAGGGATACAATGAGCAGTTCTTC
NA TRBJ1-6 TRBV20-1 few CSARTAYNSPLHF TGCAGTGCCCGGACAGCCTATAATTCACCCCTCCACTTT
TRBD1 TRBJ2-6 TRBV9 few CASSVERQGSSGANVLTF TGTGCCAGCAGCGTAGAACGACAGGGGAGCTCTGGGGCCAACGTCCTGACTTTC
TRBD2 TRBJ2-1 TRBV12-3/TRBV12-4 many CASSLGNVGTISYNEQFF TGTGCCAGCAGTTTAGGCAACGTTGGGACTATATCCTACAATGAGCAGTTCTTC
NA TRBJ2-7 TRBV5-4 many CASSLGQKGHEQYF TGTGCCAGCAGCTTGGGACAGAAAGGACACGAGCAGTACTTC
TRBD2 TRBJ2-5 TRBV4-3 few CASSQWGPDSAGGPGGETQYF TGCGCCAGCAGCCAATGGGGGCCCGACTCAGCGGGAGGGCCGGGAGGAGAGACCCAGTACTTC
NA TRBJ2-2 TRBV7-9 NA CASSFGSTGELFF TGTGCCAGCAGCTTTGGGAGTACCGGGGAGCTGTTTTTT
TRBD1 TRBJ1-5 TRBV20-1 few CSATGQGWGNSNQPQHF TGCAGTGCTACCGGACAGGGTTGGGGGAATAGCAATCAGCCCCAGCATTTT
NA TRBJ2-1 TRBV7-2 NA CASSLLSNSPESQFF TGTGCCAGCAGCTTATTGTCCAATTCCCCAGAAAGTCAGTTCTTC
NA TRBJ1-2 TRBV28 many CASSGVGAALGGYTF TGTGCCAGCAGTGGGGTGGGGGCCGCTTTGGGAGGCTACACCTTC
NA TRBJ2-1 TRBV29-1 NA CSVDPGVRNEQFF TGCAGCGTTGACCCAGGGGTTCGGAATGAGCAGTTCTTC
NA TRBJ2-7 TRBV5-1 many CASSLKASHYEQYF TGCGCCAGCAGCTTGAAAGCGTCCCACTACGAGCAGTACTTC
NA TRBJ2-2 TRBV14 few CASIFCVVLTGTWNTGELFF TGTGCCAGCATTTTTTGCGTCGTCTTAACCGGGACCTGGAACACCGGGGAGCTGTTTTTT
NA TRBJ2-5 TRBV19 few CASSTSGVKKTQYF TGTGCCAGTAGTACATCCGGGGTTAAGAAGACCCAGTACTTC
NA TRBJ1-3 TRBV7-2 NA CASSLSGKPGNTIYF TGTGCCAGCAGCCTCTCAGGGAAACCTGGAAACACCATATATTTT
TRBD1 TRBJ2-1 TRBV28 many CASSFRTGSPYNEQFF TGTGCCAGCAGTTTCAGGACAGGGAGTCCCTACAATGAGCAGTTCTTC
NA TRBJ1-2 TRBV7-8 NA CASSLWTEYGYTF TGTGCCAGCAGCTTATGGACCGAGTATGGCTACACCTTC
TRBD2 TRBJ2-7 TRBV7-8 many CASSLRTSAQYF TGTGCCAGCAGCTTACGGACTAGTGCGCAGTACTTC
NA TRBJ2-1 TRBV19 few CASSIGGRNSEQFF TGTGCCAGTAGTATAGGGGGAAGGAACTCCGAGCAGTTCTTC
TRBD1 TRBJ2-5 TRBV20-1 many CSAPGTGRRQETQYF TGCAGTGCCCCCGGGACAGGGAGGCGACAAGAGACCCAGTACTTC
NA TRBJ1-1 TRBV6-1 NA CASRDPGGTEAFF TGTGCCAGCAGAGACCCGGGGGGGACTGAAGCTTTCTTT
TRBD1 TRBJ2-7 TRBV9 few CASSVDSGQGRHEQYF TGTGCCAGCAGCGTAGACTCAGGACAGGGAAGGCACGAGCAGTACTTC
NA TRBJ2-1 TRBV7-3 NA CASSLRTDSYNEQFF TGTGCCAGCAGCCTGCGGACAGATTCTTACAATGAGCAGTTCTTC